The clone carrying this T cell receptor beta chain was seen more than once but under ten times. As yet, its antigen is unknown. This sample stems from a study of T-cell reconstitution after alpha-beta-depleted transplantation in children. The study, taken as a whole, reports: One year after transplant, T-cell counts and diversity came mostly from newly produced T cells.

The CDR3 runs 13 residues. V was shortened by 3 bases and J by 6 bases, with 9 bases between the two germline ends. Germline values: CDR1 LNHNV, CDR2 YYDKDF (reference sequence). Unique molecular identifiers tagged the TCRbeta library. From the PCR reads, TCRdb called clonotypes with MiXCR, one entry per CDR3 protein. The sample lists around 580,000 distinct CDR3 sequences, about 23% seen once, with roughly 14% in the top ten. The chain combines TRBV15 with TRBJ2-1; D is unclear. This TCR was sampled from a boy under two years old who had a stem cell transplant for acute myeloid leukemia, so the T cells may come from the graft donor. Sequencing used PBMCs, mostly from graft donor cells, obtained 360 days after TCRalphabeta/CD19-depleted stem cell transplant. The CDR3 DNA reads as TGTGCCACCAGCAGGGGGATGGGCAATGAGCAGTTCTTC. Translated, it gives CATSRGMGNEQFF.